A selection of T cell receptor beta chains follows, all from one sample in a study of blood T cell repertoires in COVID-19. Here immunoSEQ multiplex PCR was the method, and the copy in TCRdb shows in-frame clones only, minus some. This sample has 100,000 to 150,000 clones; roughly four fifths occur once, and the top ten carry more than 3%. Sequences were obtained from peripheral blood. These receptors originate from a woman in her forties or fifties with acute or convalescent COVID-19. CDR3s include the opening cysteine and the closing phenylalanine or tryptophan. A D gene is named only where the DNA matches it firmly. Size values are once, few and many counts, or a class for expanded clones, and some rows have none.

size,D,V,CDR3
-,-,TRBV27,CASSWQRSQPQHF
-,-,TRBV27,CASSFPNQPQHF
-,TRBD1,TRBV5-1,CASSLAGTAAIEAFF
few,-,TRBV27,CASSPASGYEQYF
-,TRBD1,TRBV7-8,CASSEGQQNTEAFF
-,-,TRBV28,CASSLAGNYGYTF
-,TRBD2,TRBV18,CASSPRLAGGVTSTDTQYF
-,TRBD2,TRBV3-1/TRBV3-2,CASKFTSGGADTQYF
-,-,TRBV2,CASSSGAVGNQPQHF
-,-,TRBV6-6,CASRAGVVNEQFF
-,TRBD2,TRBV4-1,CASSQGLAPAEQYF
once,TRBD2,TRBV30,CAWSSGRGLSPNEQFF
-,TRBD1,TRBV9,CASSVGGTGSVYQYF
-,-,TRBV18,CASSGSRAGEQYF
-,-,TRBV11-2,CASSLAQASSYNSPLHF
-,-,TRBV2,CASAAQGLTGEKLFF
few,TRBD1,TRBV6-5,CASRGQGETGELFF
once,-,TRBV18,CASSPSDSLSYGYTF
-,-,TRBV10-3,CAISESNMGQGGELFF
-,-,TRBV27,CASRPLPGISYEQYF
-,TRBD1,TRBV28,CASNLQGRYGYTF
-,TRBD1,TRBV5-4,CASSLQGAGGNTIYF
few,-,TRBV4-1,CASSQASGQPQHF
-,TRBD1,TRBV6-5,CASSRWDSDGYTF
few,-,TRBV2,CASRVQGDQPQHF
few,-,TRBV19,CASSRETGNTIYF
-,TRBD2,TRBV11-3,CASSHGLAGVDNEQFF
-,-,TRBV5-4,CASSTRAGLGTEAFF
-,-,TRBV27,CASSSSGAGRAFF
-,TRBD1,TRBV19,CASSKGQGASSVNEQFF
-,-,TRBV6-5,CASRAGNSPLHF
few,-,TRBV7-9,CASSYYGEVYQETQYF
-,-,TRBV27,CASSSGRGVNYGYTF
-,-,TRBV5-1,CASSLGQSYGYTF
-,TRBD1,TRBV28,CASSLSLIGQEDAFF
-,TRBD1,TRBV3-1/TRBV3-2,CASSRRTGAGNTIYF
-,-,TRBV6-5,CASRGTSPSYEQYF
-,-,TRBV5-6,CASSWRGTDTQYF
-,-,TRBV19,CASTVRSGDMNTEAFF
-,TRBD2,TRBV25-1,CASRLANSYNEQFF
-,-,TRBV7-9,CASSFRVGGEQYF
-,-,TRBV10-3,CAISRQSNEKLFF
-,-,TRBV18,CASSPPGQRTDNEQFF
-,TRBD1,TRBV5-8,CASSAGTGAFGNQPQHF
-,TRBD1,TRBV15,CATSIVNRGTEAFF
-,-,TRBV9,CASSSDRSSGANVLTF
-,-,TRBV18,CASSRWEDEKLFF
few,-,TRBV12-5,CASGLLTKDDRNNQPQHF